A selection of T cell receptor beta chains follows, all from one sample in a study of primary melanoma T cells and metastatic recurrence. Only in-frame clones appear in the TCRdb table, and some are missing; sequencing was by immunoSEQ multiplex PCR. Of some 130 clones in the sample, around nine tenths were seen once. Sequencing was performed on melanoma tumor tissue. All receptors derive from a human donor with melanoma. The CDR3 runs from the conserved cysteine through the conserved F or W. Each record gives: D gene, J gene, V gene, CDR3 length, clone size, CDR3 DNA, CDR3 protein. The D gene is left open where the match is weak. Clone size is not always given. Where it is, it says once, few, many or a class for expanded clones.

D: TRBD1
J: TRBJ1-3
V: TRBV7-6
length: 14
size: NA
DNA: TGTGCCAGCAGCGGACAGGGGTGGGGAAACACCATATATTTT
CDR3: CASSGQGWGNTIYF

D: NA
J: TRBJ2-2
V: TRBV7-1
length: 13
size: NA
DNA: TGTGCCAGCAGCTTATACGACACCGGGGAGCTGTTTTTT
CDR3: CASSLYDTGELFF

D: NA
J: TRBJ2-5
V: TRBV5-1
length: 14
size: NA
DNA: TGCGCCAGCAGCTTTAGCTCAGGACAAGAGACCCAGTACTTC
CDR3: CASSFSSGQETQYF

D: NA
J: TRBJ1-4
V: TRBV11-3
length: 14
size: NA
DNA: TGTGCCAGCAGCTTAAGGCAAACTAATGAAAAACTGTTTTTT
CDR3: CASSLRQTNEKLFF

D: TRBD1
J: TRBJ1-1
V: TRBV12-5
length: 13
size: NA
DNA: TGTGCCAGCACCCCAGGGGGCCCCACTGAAGCTTTCTTT
CDR3: CASTPGGPTEAFF

D: TRBD2
J: TRBJ2-5
V: TRBV6-8
length: 14
size: once
DNA: TGTGCCAGCGGGGCTAGCGGGGTTCAAGAGACCCAGTACTTC
CDR3: CASGASGVQETQYF

D: TRBD1
J: TRBJ1-5
V: TRBV6-8
length: 14
size: NA
DNA: TGTGCCATCAGCGGGACAGGGGGCAATCAGCCCCAGCATTTT
CDR3: CAISGTGGNQPQHF

D: NA
J: TRBJ2-2
V: TRBV6-8
length: 15
size: NA
DNA: TGTGCCAGCAAGGCGGCCAGGCAGAACACCGGGGAGCTGTTTTTT
CDR3: CASKAARQNTGELFF

D: NA
J: TRBJ1-1
V: TRBV19
length: 13
size: NA
DNA: TGTGCCAGTAGTATGGGGCGGAACACTGAAGCTTTCTTT
CDR3: CASSMGRNTEAFF

D: NA
J: TRBJ1-3
V: TRBV25-1
length: 17
size: NA
DNA: TGTGCCAGCAGTGAATATATGGGGGCTCTGGGAGGAAACACCATATATTTT
CDR3: CASSEYMGALGGNTIYF

D: NA
J: TRBJ2-3
V: TRBV6-8
length: 13
size: NA
DNA: TGTGCCAGCAGCCCGACGGGCACAGATACGCAGTATTTT
CDR3: CASSPTGTDTQYF

D: TRBD2
J: TRBJ2-7
V: TRBV11-3
length: 14
size: NA
DNA: TGTGCCAGCAGCGCGGGACTAAACTCCTACGAGCAGTACTTC
CDR3: CASSAGLNSYEQYF

D: TRBD2
J: TRBJ2-1
V: TRBV11-3
length: 15
size: NA
DNA: TGTGCCAGCAGCTTGATTAGCGGGGGGCGAAATGAGCAGTTCTTC
CDR3: CASSLISGGRNEQFF

D: NA
J: TRBJ1-2
V: TRBV11-3
length: 14
size: NA
DNA: TGTGCCAACAGCTTAGTGGGCCGGAATAGGGGCTACACCTTC
CDR3: CANSLVGRNRGYTF

D: NA
J: TRBJ2-6
V: TRBV23-1
length: 13
size: once
DNA: TGCGCCAGCAGCTTTGTAGGGGCCAACGTCCTGACTTTC
CDR3: CASSFVGANVLTF

D: TRBD1
J: TRBJ2-1
V: TRBV11-3
length: 14
size: NA
DNA: TGTGCCAGCAGCTTAAACAGGGGCGGGAATGAGCAGTTCTTC
CDR3: CASSLNRGGNEQFF

D: NA
J: TRBJ1-3
V: TRBV19
length: 15
size: NA
DNA: TGTGCCAGTAAGAGGGCGGGCTTCTCTGGAAACATCATATATTTT
CDR3: CASKRAGFSGNIIYF

D: NA
J: TRBJ2-2
V: TRBV11-3
length: 17
size: NA
DNA: TGTGCCAGCAGCCCACAGGGACTTCCGGCGTACACCGGGGAGCTGTTTTTT
CDR3: CASSPQGLPAYTGELFF

D: NA
J: TRBJ1-2
V: TRBV6-8
length: 13
size: NA
DNA: TGTGCCAGCAGTAACCGGGAACGCTATGGCTACACCTTC
CDR3: CASSNRERYGYTF

D: NA
J: TRBJ1-4
V: TRBV6-8
length: 15
size: NA
DNA: TGTGCCAGCAGCCCACAGGGACCCCTGAGGGAAAAACTGTTTTTT
CDR3: CASSPQGPLREKLFF

D: NA
J: TRBJ1-1
V: TRBV11-3
length: 15
size: NA
DNA: TGTGCCAGCAGCGCCGCTCAGGGTTTCTCTACTGAAGCTTTCTTT
CDR3: CASSAAQGFSTEAFF

D: NA
J: TRBJ2-7
V: TRBV19
length: 12
size: NA
DNA: TGTGCCAGTAGTATCAACAGGGCCGAGCAGTACTTC
CDR3: CASSINRAEQYF

D: NA
J: TRBJ1-4
V: TRBV19
length: 12
size: NA
DNA: TGTGCCAGTAGTATCGGGGGGAAAAAACTGTTTTTT
CDR3: CASSIGGKKLFF